The rows below give T cell receptor beta chains drawn from one sample of a study of response to subunit inactivated influenza vaccine. Each CDR3 protein is one row after TCRdb ran MiXCR on the RT-PCR reads. The sample has around 650,000 distinct CDR3 sequences, approximately 15% seen once. Material: PBMCs from blood, obtained approximately 13 days after vaccination. These TCRs come from a man aged 45-65 years who received an inactivated influenza vaccine. CDR3s include the opening cysteine and the closing phenylalanine or tryptophan. The order of the fields is J gene, V gene, clone size, D gene, CDR3 DNA, CDR3 protein. A D gene is named only where the DNA matches it firmly. A clone size is listed for some rows: how often the clone was seen (once, few, many), or a class if it is expanded.

j_call: TRBJ2-4
v_call: TRBV3-1
clone_size: few
d_call: NA
cdr3_nt: TGTGCCAGCAGCCAAGGCGGGACCGACAAAAACATTCAGTACTTC
cdr3_aa: CASSQGGTDKNIQYF

j_call: TRBJ1-6
v_call: TRBV14
clone_size: few
d_call: NA
cdr3_nt: TGTGCCAGCAGCCAACTGGACAGCAACTATTCACCCCTCCACTTT
cdr3_aa: CASSQLDSNYSPLHF

j_call: TRBJ2-1
v_call: TRBV4-1
clone_size: many
d_call: NA
cdr3_nt: TGCGCCAGCAGCCAAGCCCACCAGGTACATCAGTTCTTC
cdr3_aa: CASSQAHQVHQFF

j_call: TRBJ2-6
v_call: TRBV5-1
clone_size: many
d_call: NA
cdr3_nt: TGCGCCAGCAGCTTGGTGCCGCTAAGCCCTGGGGCCAACGTCCTGACTTTC
cdr3_aa: CASSLVPLSPGANVLTF

j_call: TRBJ2-7
v_call: TRBV10-3
clone_size: few
d_call: NA
cdr3_nt: TGTGCCACGACAGGTAACTCCTACGAGCAGTACTTC
cdr3_aa: CATTGNSYEQYF

j_call: TRBJ2-7
v_call: TRBV7-8
clone_size: NA
d_call: TRBD2
cdr3_nt: TGTGCCAGCAGCACCCTAGCGGGAGGTAGGGACGAGCAGTACTTC
cdr3_aa: CASSTLAGGRDEQYF

j_call: TRBJ2-4
v_call: TRBV7-2
clone_size: NA
d_call: NA
cdr3_nt: TGTGCCAGCAGCTTAGCGCAGGGCCAGGGAGCCAAAAACATTCAGTACTTC
cdr3_aa: CASSLAQGQGAKNIQYF

j_call: TRBJ1-2
v_call: TRBV5-6
clone_size: NA
d_call: NA
cdr3_nt: TGTGCCAGCAGCCCCGGGGTTCTCTGCTACACCTTC
cdr3_aa: CASSPGVLCYTF

j_call: TRBJ2-6
v_call: TRBV10-3
clone_size: few
d_call: NA
cdr3_nt: TGTGCCATCAGAGGGGGGCAAGGTCCCCCCCTTTTCTCTGGGGCCAACGTCCTGACTTTC
cdr3_aa: CAIRGGQGPPLFSGANVLTF

j_call: TRBJ2-3
v_call: TRBV19
clone_size: NA
d_call: TRBD2
cdr3_nt: TGTGCCAGTAGTATGCCGGGACTAGCGGGAGTTCGTACAGATACGCAGTATTTT
cdr3_aa: CASSMPGLAGVRTDTQYF

j_call: TRBJ2-2
v_call: TRBV7-2
clone_size: NA
d_call: NA
cdr3_nt: TGTGCCAGCAGCTTAAGGTTCCGTGACACCGGGGAGCTGTTTTTT
cdr3_aa: CASSLRFRDTGELFF

j_call: TRBJ1-1
v_call: TRBV7-2
clone_size: few
d_call: NA
cdr3_nt: TGTGCCAGCAGCCTAAACGGGCCAGGCGTTAACACTGAAGCTTTCTTT
cdr3_aa: CASSLNGPGVNTEAFF

j_call: TRBJ2-5
v_call: TRBV7-8
clone_size: NA
d_call: TRBD2
cdr3_nt: TGTGCCAGCAGCACACGACTAGCGGGGAGACAAGAGACCCAGTACTTC
cdr3_aa: CASSTRLAGRQETQYF

j_call: TRBJ2-1
v_call: TRBV5-8
clone_size: NA
d_call: NA
cdr3_nt: TGTGCCAGCAGCTTGTGGCAATCCATTATACGAGATGAGCAGTTCTTC
cdr3_aa: CASSLWQSIIRDEQFF

j_call: TRBJ1-5
v_call: TRBV3-1
clone_size: few
d_call: NA
cdr3_nt: TGTGCCAGCAGTGGCGGGATCTACAAGGGGAATCAGCCCCAGCATTTT
cdr3_aa: CASSGGIYKGNQPQHF

j_call: TRBJ2-7
v_call: TRBV20-1
clone_size: few
d_call: NA
cdr3_nt: TGCAGTGCTAGAGATTTTCGGGGCCACTCCTACGAGCAGTACTTC
cdr3_aa: CSARDFRGHSYEQYF

j_call: TRBJ2-1
v_call: TRBV5-1
clone_size: NA
d_call: NA
cdr3_nt: TGCGCCAGCAGCCCTGGGGTTTGGGAGAACTCCTACAATGAGCAGTTCTTC
cdr3_aa: CASSPGVWENSYNEQFF

j_call: TRBJ2-2
v_call: TRBV12-3/TRBV12-4
clone_size: few
d_call: NA
cdr3_nt: TGTGCCAGCAGTTTTATGGGCGGGGGCTCAAACCCCGGGGAGCTGTTTTTT
cdr3_aa: CASSFMGGGSNPGELFF

j_call: TRBJ1-2
v_call: TRBV5-1
clone_size: many
d_call: NA
cdr3_nt: TGCGCCAGCAGCTTGCGACCGAGGGATTATGGCTACACCTTC
cdr3_aa: CASSLRPRDYGYTF

j_call: TRBJ2-1
v_call: TRBV12-5
clone_size: NA
d_call: TRBD1
cdr3_nt: TGTGCTAGTGGTAGACAGGGGTTTGAGCAGTTCTTC
cdr3_aa: CASGRQGFEQFF

j_call: TRBJ2-1
v_call: TRBV6-2/TRBV6-3
clone_size: few
d_call: TRBD2
cdr3_nt: TGTGCCAGCGGGGGACTAGGCTACAATGAGCAGTTCTTC
cdr3_aa: CASGGLGYNEQFF

j_call: TRBJ2-3
v_call: TRBV5-1
clone_size: many
d_call: TRBD1
cdr3_nt: TGTGCCAGCAGCTTACAGGGGCCCAGCACAGATACGCAGTATTTT
cdr3_aa: CASSLQGPSTDTQYF

j_call: TRBJ2-5
v_call: TRBV20-1
clone_size: many
d_call: TRBD1
cdr3_nt: TGCAGTGCCACACGGAACAGGGGGCTACAGACCCAGTACTTC
cdr3_aa: CSATRNRGLQTQYF

j_call: TRBJ2-7
v_call: TRBV4-2
clone_size: few
d_call: NA
cdr3_nt: TGTGCCAGCAGCCAAGCGGAAGGGACGCCACCCTACGAGCAGTACTTC
cdr3_aa: CASSQAEGTPPYEQYF

j_call: TRBJ2-6
v_call: TRBV6-7
clone_size: NA
d_call: NA
cdr3_nt: TGTGCCAGCAGTGCCGGGTCGCTTAATTTCTCTGGGGCCAACGTCCTGACTTTC
cdr3_aa: CASSAGSLNFSGANVLTF

j_call: TRBJ2-7
v_call: TRBV7-9
clone_size: few
d_call: NA
cdr3_nt: TGTGCCAGCAGCTTTAAGGAGAGCGGCGAGCAGTACTTC
cdr3_aa: CASSFKESGEQYF

j_call: TRBJ2-7
v_call: TRBV5-1
clone_size: few
d_call: TRBD2
cdr3_nt: TGCGCCAGCAGCTCTCTCAGCGGGGGCTACGAGCAGTACTTC
cdr3_aa: CASSSLSGGYEQYF

j_call: TRBJ1-2
v_call: TRBV5-5
clone_size: few
d_call: TRBD1
cdr3_nt: TGTGCCAGCAGCTTTGGACAGGCACTCAACTATGGCTACACCTTC
cdr3_aa: CASSFGQALNYGYTF

j_call: TRBJ2-3
v_call: TRBV18
clone_size: NA
d_call: NA
cdr3_nt: TGTGCCAGCTCACCGGACTCAAGAACCAATACGCAGTATTTT
cdr3_aa: CASSPDSRTNTQYF

j_call: TRBJ2-3
v_call: TRBV4-2
clone_size: few
d_call: NA
cdr3_nt: TGTGCCAGCAGCCAAGGAGGGGCCGGAGATACGCAGTATTTT
cdr3_aa: CASSQGGAGDTQYF

j_call: TRBJ1-3
v_call: TRBV11-1
clone_size: NA
d_call: NA
cdr3_nt: TGTGCCAGCAGCTTAGCGGTAGGGATTTCGTCCAGGACTCGGAACACCATATATTTT
cdr3_aa: CASSLAVGISSRTRNTIYF

j_call: TRBJ2-2
v_call: TRBV5-1
clone_size: few
d_call: TRBD2
cdr3_nt: TGCGCCAGCACCTGGACTAGCGGGGGCACCGGGGAGCTGTTTTTT
cdr3_aa: CASTWTSGGTGELFF

j_call: TRBJ1-1
v_call: TRBV5-1
clone_size: few
d_call: NA
cdr3_nt: TGCGCCAGCAGCTTTGCCGGGACACTGAACACTGAAGCTTTCTTT
cdr3_aa: CASSFAGTLNTEAFF

j_call: TRBJ1-1
v_call: TRBV20-1
clone_size: NA
d_call: NA
cdr3_nt: TGCAGTGCTCCCCGACAGGTTGGGAACACTGAAGCTTTCTTT
cdr3_aa: CSAPRQVGNTEAFF

j_call: TRBJ2-5
v_call: TRBV7-2
clone_size: many
d_call: TRBD1
cdr3_nt: TGTGCCAGCAGCTTGGACAGGGGCTTCACGGGGGTGGCCCAGTACTTC
cdr3_aa: CASSLDRGFTGVAQYF

j_call: TRBJ2-5
v_call: TRBV7-2
clone_size: NA
d_call: TRBD2
cdr3_nt: TGTGCCAGCAGCGCCCGGGGGGGCCGGGAGACCCAGTACTTC
cdr3_aa: CASSARGGRETQYF

j_call: TRBJ1-6
v_call: TRBV5-1
clone_size: few
d_call: NA
cdr3_nt: TGCGCCAGCAGTGAAGGGCAGAGCTCCTATAATTCACCCCTCCACTTT
cdr3_aa: CASSEGQSSYNSPLHF

j_call: TRBJ1-6
v_call: TRBV6-5
clone_size: NA
d_call: NA
cdr3_nt: TGTGCCAGCAGTTACAACAGTTATAATTCACCCCTCCACTTT
cdr3_aa: CASSYNSYNSPLHF

j_call: TRBJ2-1
v_call: TRBV5-1
clone_size: few
d_call: NA
cdr3_nt: TGCGCCAGCAGCTTGATAAGCGGAAAACCGCGGTCGCAGTTCTTC
cdr3_aa: CASSLISGKPRSQFF

j_call: TRBJ2-7
v_call: TRBV29-1
clone_size: many
d_call: TRBD2
cdr3_nt: TGCAGCGTTGGGGCGGGAGACGACGAGCAGTACTTC
cdr3_aa: CSVGAGDDEQYF

j_call: TRBJ2-2
v_call: TRBV7-7
clone_size: NA
d_call: NA
cdr3_nt: TGTGCTAGCAGCCCCCCGGGGTCAACCGGGGAGCTGTTTTTT
cdr3_aa: CASSPPGSTGELFF

j_call: TRBJ1-2
v_call: TRBV5-1
clone_size: NA
d_call: NA
cdr3_nt: TGCGCCAGCAGCAGGGACGGCTGGGACTATGGCTACACCTTC
cdr3_aa: CASSRDGWDYGYTF

j_call: TRBJ1-1
v_call: TRBV2
clone_size: NA
d_call: NA
cdr3_nt: TGTGCCAGCAGATTGGCGGGACGAGAGAACACTGAAGCTTTCTTT
cdr3_aa: CASRLAGRENTEAFF

j_call: TRBJ2-7
v_call: TRBV29-1
clone_size: NA
d_call: TRBD2
cdr3_nt: TGCAGCGCCCAAGCCCCCAGCGGGAGATCATGGTCCTACGAGCAGTACTTC
cdr3_aa: CSAQAPSGRSWSYEQYF

j_call: TRBJ2-5
v_call: TRBV11-2
clone_size: NA
d_call: NA
cdr3_nt: TGTGCCAGCAGCGGGCTGGCCCAGTACTTC
cdr3_aa: CASSGLAQYF

j_call: TRBJ2-1
v_call: TRBV6-2/TRBV6-3
clone_size: NA
d_call: NA
cdr3_nt: TGTGCCAGCAGTTACCTTTGGGGGGCCCCAACTGACTACAATGAGCAGTTCTTC
cdr3_aa: CASSYLWGAPTDYNEQFF

j_call: TRBJ2-1
v_call: TRBV5-5
clone_size: NA
d_call: TRBD1
cdr3_nt: TGTGCCAGCAGCCGGGACAGACATGTCAATGAGCAGTTCTTC
cdr3_aa: CASSRDRHVNEQFF

j_call: TRBJ2-3
v_call: TRBV27
clone_size: NA
d_call: NA
cdr3_nt: TGTGCCAGCAGCCCTGTCGGAACTAGCACAGATACGCAGTATTTT
cdr3_aa: CASSPVGTSTDTQYF

j_call: TRBJ2-5
v_call: TRBV11-2
clone_size: many
d_call: NA
cdr3_nt: TGTGCCAGCAGCCCCTTTATCCCTGGGGAAGAGACCCAGTACTTC
cdr3_aa: CASSPFIPGEETQYF

j_call: TRBJ2-3
v_call: TRBV7-9
clone_size: NA
d_call: NA
cdr3_nt: TGTGCCAGCAGCCCCCGTTTCAGGGGAATTGGGGCAGATACGCAGTATTTT
cdr3_aa: CASSPRFRGIGADTQYF

j_call: TRBJ2-7
v_call: TRBV12-3/TRBV12-4
clone_size: many
d_call: NA
cdr3_nt: TGTGCCAGCAGCCCCGGGGTGTCCTACGAGCAGTACTTC
cdr3_aa: CASSPGVSYEQYF

j_call: TRBJ2-1
v_call: TRBV7-2
clone_size: NA
d_call: NA
cdr3_nt: TGTGCCAGCAGCTTTACGGACTACAATGAGCAGTTCTTC
cdr3_aa: CASSFTDYNEQFF

j_call: TRBJ1-1
v_call: TRBV20-1
clone_size: few
d_call: NA
cdr3_nt: TGCAGTGCTAGATTCGCAGGGGCCATGAACACTGAAGCTTTCTTT
cdr3_aa: CSARFAGAMNTEAFF

j_call: TRBJ1-2
v_call: TRBV7-2
clone_size: few
d_call: NA
cdr3_nt: TGTGCCAGCAGCTTAGGGACAGCCTGGGTGAAGGGTGGCTACACCTTC
cdr3_aa: CASSLGTAWVKGGYTF

j_call: TRBJ1-1
v_call: TRBV4-1
clone_size: few
d_call: NA
cdr3_nt: TGCGCCAGCAGCCAAGGTGTGTGGGTTGCCGAAGCTTTCTTT
cdr3_aa: CASSQGVWVAEAFF

j_call: TRBJ2-2
v_call: TRBV6-1
clone_size: NA
d_call: NA
cdr3_nt: TGTGCCAGCAGGAGAAGGGGGGCGAGCACCGGGGAGCTGTTTTTT
cdr3_aa: CASRRRGASTGELFF

j_call: TRBJ1-5
v_call: TRBV28
clone_size: NA
d_call: TRBD1
cdr3_nt: TGTGCCAGCAGCAAAGACAGGGGTCGCAATCAGCCCCAGCATTTT
cdr3_aa: CASSKDRGRNQPQHF

j_call: TRBJ2-1
v_call: TRBV20-1
clone_size: once
d_call: NA
cdr3_nt: TGCAGTGCCCTCTCCCGGACAAGCTCCTACAATGAGCAGTTCTTC
cdr3_aa: CSALSRTSSYNEQFF